This paragraph reports one TCR beta chain. Its target is unknown. A read error may account for a junction end that differs from germline. Germline values: CDR1 KGHSH, CDR2 LQKENI. The CDR3 runs 17 residues. The data belong to a study of cytomegalovirus exposure and HLA in healthy donors. Study conclusions and caveats: Excluded were some V segments that proved indistinguishable, including TRBV6-2 and TRBV6-3.

Researchers ran the PCR with 60 Vbeta and 13 Jbeta primers. Data came from immunoSEQ multiplex PCR; TCRdb stores just in-frame clones and leaves some out. Among 140,000 or so clones listed, approximately 80% were seen once. Sequenced input: PBMCs. This chain uses TRBV18 with TRBJ2-3; TRBD2 matches 14 bases. The sequence came from a female donor in good health and CMV-seronegative. The CDR3 here is CASSQRGLAGGVKTLNF. CDR3 bases: TGTGCCAGCTCACAGAGAGGACTAGCGGGAGGAGTAAAGACCTTGAATTTT.